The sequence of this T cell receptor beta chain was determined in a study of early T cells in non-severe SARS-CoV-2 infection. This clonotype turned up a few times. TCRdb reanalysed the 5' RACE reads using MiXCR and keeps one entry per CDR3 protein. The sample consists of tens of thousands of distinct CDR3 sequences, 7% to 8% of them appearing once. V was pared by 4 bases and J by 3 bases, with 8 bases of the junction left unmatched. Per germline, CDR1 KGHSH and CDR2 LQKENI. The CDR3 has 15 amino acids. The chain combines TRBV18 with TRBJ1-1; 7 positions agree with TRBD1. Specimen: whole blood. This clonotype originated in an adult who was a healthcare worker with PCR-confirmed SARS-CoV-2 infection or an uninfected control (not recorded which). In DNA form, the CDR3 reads TGTGCCAGCTCACAACAGGGGATAGCGGACACTGAAGCTTTCTTT. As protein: CASSQQGIADTEAFF. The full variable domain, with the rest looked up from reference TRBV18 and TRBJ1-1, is NAGVMQNPRHLVRRRGQEARLRCSPMKGHSHVYWYRQLPEEGLKFMVYLQKENIIDESGMPKERFSAEFPKEGPSILRIQQVVRGDSAAYFCASSQQGIADTEAFFGQGTRLTVV.